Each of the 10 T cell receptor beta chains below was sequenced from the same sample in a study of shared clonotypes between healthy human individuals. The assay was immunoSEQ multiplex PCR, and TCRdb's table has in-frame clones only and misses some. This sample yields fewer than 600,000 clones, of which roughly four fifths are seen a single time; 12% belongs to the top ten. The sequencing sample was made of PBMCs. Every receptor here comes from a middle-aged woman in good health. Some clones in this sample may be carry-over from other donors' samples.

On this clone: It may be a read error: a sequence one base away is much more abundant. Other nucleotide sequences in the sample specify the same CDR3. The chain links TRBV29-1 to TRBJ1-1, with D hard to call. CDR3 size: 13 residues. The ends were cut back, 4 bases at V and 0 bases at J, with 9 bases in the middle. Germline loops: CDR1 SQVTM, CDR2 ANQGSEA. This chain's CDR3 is CSVAFGLNTEAFF. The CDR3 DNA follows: TGCAGCGTTGCATTTGGCCTGAACACTGAAGCTTTCTTT.

In DNA form, the CDR3 reads TGTGCCAGCAGCGTAGGGCGGACAGCGTCCTACGAGCAGTACTTC. Protein sequence: CASSVGRTASYEQYF. J is TRBJ2-7 and V is TRBV9; a weak D match, TRBD1 (6 bases). The germline V gene encodes CDR1 SGDLS and CDR2 YYNGEE. V lost 0 bases, J lost 1 base, and 11 bases lay in between. The CDR3 spans 15 residues.

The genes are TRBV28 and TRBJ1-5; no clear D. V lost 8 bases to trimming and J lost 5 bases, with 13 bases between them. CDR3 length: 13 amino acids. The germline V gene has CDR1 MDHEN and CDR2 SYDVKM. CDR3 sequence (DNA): TGTGCCAGCGGCTCGGGCGGATATCAGCCCCAGCATTTT. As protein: CASGSGGYQPQHF.

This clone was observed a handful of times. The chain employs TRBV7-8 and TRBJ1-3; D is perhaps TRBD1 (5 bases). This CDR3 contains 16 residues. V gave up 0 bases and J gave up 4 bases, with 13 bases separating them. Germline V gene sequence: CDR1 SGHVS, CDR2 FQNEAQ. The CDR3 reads CASSLAEPWGGNTIYF. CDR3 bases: TGTGCCAGCAGCTTAGCCGAACCATGGGGGGGAAACACCATATATTTT.

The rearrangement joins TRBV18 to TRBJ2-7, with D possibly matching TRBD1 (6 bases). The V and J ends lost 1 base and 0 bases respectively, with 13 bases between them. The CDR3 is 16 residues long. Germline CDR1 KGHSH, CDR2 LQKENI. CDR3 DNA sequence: TGTGCCAGCTCACCACGGGGGCTATCGGACTCCTACGAGCAGTACTTC. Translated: CASSPRGLSDSYEQYF. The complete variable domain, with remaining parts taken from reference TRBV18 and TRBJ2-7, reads NAGVMQNPRHLVRRRGQEARLRCSPMKGHSHVYWYRQLPEEGLKFMVYLQKENIIDESGMPKERFSAEFPKEGPSILRIQQVVRGDSAAYFCASSPRGLSDSYEQYFGPGTRLTVT.

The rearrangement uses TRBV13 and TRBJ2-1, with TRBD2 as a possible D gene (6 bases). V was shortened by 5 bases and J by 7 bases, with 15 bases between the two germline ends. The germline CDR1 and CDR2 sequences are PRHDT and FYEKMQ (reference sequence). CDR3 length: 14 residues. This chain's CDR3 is CASSLRREVNEQFF. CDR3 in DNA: TGTGCCAGCAGCCTACGGCGGGAAGTTAATGAGCAGTTCTTC.

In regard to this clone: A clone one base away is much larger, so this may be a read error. The CDR3 nucleotides are TGTGCCAGCAGCTACGGGACTAGCGGGCAAGAGACCCAGTACTTC. Protein sequence: CASSYGTSGQETQYF. This chain connects TRBV5-4 to TRBJ2-5; 12 bases match TRBD2. Germline lookup yields CDR1 SGHNT and CDR2 YYREEE (reference sequence). The CDR3 sequence is 15 residues long. Trimming at V came to 3 bases and at J to 2 bases, leaving 2 bases not matched to a gene.

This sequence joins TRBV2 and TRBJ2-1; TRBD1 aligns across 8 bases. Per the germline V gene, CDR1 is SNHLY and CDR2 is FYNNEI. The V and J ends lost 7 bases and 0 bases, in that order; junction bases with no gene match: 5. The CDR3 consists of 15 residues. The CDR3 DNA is TGTGCCAGCACCCCCACAGGGGGCTCCTACAATGAGCAGTTCTTC. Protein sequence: CASTPTGGSYNEQFF. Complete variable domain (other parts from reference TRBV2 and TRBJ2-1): EPEVTQTPSHQVTQMGQEVILRCVPISNHLYFYWYRQILGQKVEFLVSFYNNEISEKSEIFDDQFSVERPDGSNFTLKIRSTKLEDSAMYFCASTPTGGSYNEQFFGPGTRLTVL.

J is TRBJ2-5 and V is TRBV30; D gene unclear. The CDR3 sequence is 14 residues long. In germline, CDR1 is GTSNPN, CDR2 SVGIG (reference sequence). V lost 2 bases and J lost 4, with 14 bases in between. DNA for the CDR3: TGTGCCTGGAGTTTGTTAGGGATACCAGAGACCCAGTACTTC. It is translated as CAWSLLGIPETQYF. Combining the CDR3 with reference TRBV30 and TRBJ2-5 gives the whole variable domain SQTIHQWPATLVQPVGSPLSLECTVEGTSNPNLYWYRQAAGRGLQLLFYSVGIGQISSEVPQNLSASRPQDRQFILSSKKLLLSDSGFYLCAWSLLGIPETQYFGPGTRLLVL.

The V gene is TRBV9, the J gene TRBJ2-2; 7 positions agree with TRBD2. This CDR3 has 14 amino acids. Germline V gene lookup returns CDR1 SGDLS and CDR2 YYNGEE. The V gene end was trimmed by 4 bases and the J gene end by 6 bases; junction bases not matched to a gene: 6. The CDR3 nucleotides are TGTGCCAGCAGCCCGTCGGGAGGAGCCGGGGAGCTGTTTTTT. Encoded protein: CASSPSGGAGELFF.